The next 5 T cell receptor beta chains were all read from a single sample in a study of T cells in Graves' hyperthyroidism and ophthalmopathy. Amplified TCR beta CDR3 regions derived from RNA transcripts. The study used the HTBI primer set for a first-round RT-PCR of the TCR CDR3. TCRdb passed the multiplex PCR reads through MiXCR, listing each CDR3 protein once. The table shows about 570,000 distinct CDR3 sequences, with about 43% occurring only once. Sequenced input: peripheral blood or thyroid tissue (not recorded which). These receptors originate from an adult woman with Graves' disease, either hyperthyroidism or ophthalmopathy (not recorded which).

The genes are TRBV15 and TRBJ2-5; no clear D. The CDR3 runs to 12 residues. Trimming took off 3 bases at V and 1 base at J, with 3 bases between the two ends. Germline V gives CDR1 LNHNV, CDR2 YYDKDF (reference sequence). CDR3 sequence (DNA): TGTGCCACCAGCAGCACCCAAGAGACCCAGTACTTC. Protein: CATSSTQETQYF.

This chain connects TRBV2 to TRBJ2-7, with D unclear. Per the germline V gene, CDR1 is SNHLY and CDR2 is FYNNEI. V was cut by 3 bases and J by 4 bases, with 10 bases left in between. The CDR3 is 13 residues long. The CDR3 sequence is CASSEFGLYEQYF. The DNA of the CDR3 is TGTGCCAGCAGTGAGTTCGGGCTGTACGAGCAGTACTTC.

The chain is built from TRBV19 and TRBJ2-6; D uncertain. The CDR3 runs 16 residues. Trimming removed 5 bases at V and 0 bases at J, with 11 bases between. Germline V CDR1 and CDR2: LNHDA, SQIVND (reference sequence). DNA of the CDR3: TGTGCCAGTAGTCTCCCGATTTACTCTGGGGCCAACGTCCTGACTTTC. Translated: CASSLPIYSGANVLTF.

Notes on this clonotype: The junction departs from germline at one end; a sequencing error may be responsible. V is TRBV5-1 and J is TRBJ1-4, with D unclear. The length of the CDR3 is 17 residues. The V gene's germline CDR1 is SGHRS and CDR2 YFSETQ. The CDR3 region has the DNA TGCGCCAGCAGCCTAGGACGTGGTGGGGAGACATATGAAAAACTATTTTTT. It is translated as CASSLGRGGETYEKLFF.

Many counts were recorded for this clonotype. The chain recombines TRBV7-9 with TRBJ1-2; D might be TRBD1 (5 bases). Trimming took 11 bases from V and 2 from J, leaving 12 bases between them. The CDR3 contains 12 residues. Germline V gives CDR1 SEHNR, CDR2 FQNEAQ (reference sequence). The CDR3 reads CALLGLNYGYTF. The CDR3 nucleotides read TGTGCCCTTCTGGGGCTAAACTATGGCTACACCTTC.